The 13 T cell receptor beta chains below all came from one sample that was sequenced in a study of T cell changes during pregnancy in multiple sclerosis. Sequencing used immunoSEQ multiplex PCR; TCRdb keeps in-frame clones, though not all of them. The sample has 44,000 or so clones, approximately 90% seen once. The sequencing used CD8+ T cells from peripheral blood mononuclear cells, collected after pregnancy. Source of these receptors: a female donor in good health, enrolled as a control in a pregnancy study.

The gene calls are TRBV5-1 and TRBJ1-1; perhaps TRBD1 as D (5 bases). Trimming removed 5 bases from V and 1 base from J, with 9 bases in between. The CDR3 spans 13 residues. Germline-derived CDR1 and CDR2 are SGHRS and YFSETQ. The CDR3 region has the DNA TGCGCCAGCAGGACAGCGAGGAACACTGAAGCTTTCTTT. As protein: CASRTARNTEAFF.

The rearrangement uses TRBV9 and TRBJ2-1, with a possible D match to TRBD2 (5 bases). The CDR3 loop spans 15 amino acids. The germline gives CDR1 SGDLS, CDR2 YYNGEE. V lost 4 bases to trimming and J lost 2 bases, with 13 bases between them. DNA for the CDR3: TGTGCCAGCAGCCGTGAGAACGGGGCCTACAATGAGCAGTTCTTC. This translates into CASSRENGAYNEQFF.

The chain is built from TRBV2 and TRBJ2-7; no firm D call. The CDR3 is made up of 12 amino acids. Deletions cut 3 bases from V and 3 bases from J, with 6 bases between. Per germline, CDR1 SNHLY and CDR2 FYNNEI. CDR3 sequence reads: CASSDSGYEQYF. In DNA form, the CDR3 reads TGTGCCAGCAGTGATAGTGGCTACGAGCAGTACTTC. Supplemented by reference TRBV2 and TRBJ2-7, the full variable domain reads EPEVTQTPSHQVTQMGQEVILRCVPISNHLYFYWYRQILGQKVEFLVSFYNNEISEKSEIFDDQFSVERPDGSNFTLKIRSTKLEDSAMYFCASSDSGYEQYFGPGTRLTVT.

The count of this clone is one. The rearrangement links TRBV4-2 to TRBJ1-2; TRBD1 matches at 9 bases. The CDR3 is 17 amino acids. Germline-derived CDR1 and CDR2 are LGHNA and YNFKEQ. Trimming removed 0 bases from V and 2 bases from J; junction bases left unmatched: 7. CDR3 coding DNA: TGTGCCAGCAGCCAAGATGGGGGGACAGGGAAAAACTATGGCTACACCTTC. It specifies CASSQDGGTGKNYGYTF.

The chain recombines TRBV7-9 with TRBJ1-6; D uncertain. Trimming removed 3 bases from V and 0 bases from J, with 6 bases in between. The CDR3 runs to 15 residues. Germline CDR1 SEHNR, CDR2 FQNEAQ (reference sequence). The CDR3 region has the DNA TGTGCCAGCAGCTTCCTTAGCTCCTATAATTCACCCCTCCACTTT. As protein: CASSFLSSYNSPLHF.

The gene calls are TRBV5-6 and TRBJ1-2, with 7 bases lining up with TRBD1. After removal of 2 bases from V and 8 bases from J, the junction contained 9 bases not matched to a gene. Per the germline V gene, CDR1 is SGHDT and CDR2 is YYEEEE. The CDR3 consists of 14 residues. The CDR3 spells CASSFEGAIGGYTF. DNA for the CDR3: TGTGCCAGCAGCTTTGAGGGGGCCATAGGCGGCTACACCTTC.

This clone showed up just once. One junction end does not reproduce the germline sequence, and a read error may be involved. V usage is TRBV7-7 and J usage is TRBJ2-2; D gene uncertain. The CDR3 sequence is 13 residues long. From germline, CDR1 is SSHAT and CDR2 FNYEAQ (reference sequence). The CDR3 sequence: CASSLGPPGELFF. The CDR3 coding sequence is TGTGCTAGCAGCTTAGGGCCACCCGGGGAGCTGTTTTTT. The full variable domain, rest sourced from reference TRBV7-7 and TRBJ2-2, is GAGVSQSPRYKVTKRGQDVTLRCDPISSHATLYWYQQALGQGPEFLTYFNYEAQPDKSGLPSDRFSAERPEGSISTLTIQRTEQRDSAMYRCASSLGPPGELFFGEGSRLTVL.

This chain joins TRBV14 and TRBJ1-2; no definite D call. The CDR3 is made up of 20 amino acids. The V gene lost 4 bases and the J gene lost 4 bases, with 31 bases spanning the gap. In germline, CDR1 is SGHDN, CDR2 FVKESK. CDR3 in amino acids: CASSPQAAEDRKQSVYGYTF. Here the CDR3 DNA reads TGTGCCAGCAGCCCACAAGCAGCGGAGGACCGCAAGCAGTCCGTCTATGGCTACACCTTC.

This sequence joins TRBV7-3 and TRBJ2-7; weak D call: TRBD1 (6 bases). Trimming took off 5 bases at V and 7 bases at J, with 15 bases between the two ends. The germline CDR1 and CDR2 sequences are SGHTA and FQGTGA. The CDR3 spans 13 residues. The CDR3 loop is CASSPGHPWEQYF. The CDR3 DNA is TGTGCCAGCAGCCCGGGACACCCTTGGGAGCAGTACTTC.

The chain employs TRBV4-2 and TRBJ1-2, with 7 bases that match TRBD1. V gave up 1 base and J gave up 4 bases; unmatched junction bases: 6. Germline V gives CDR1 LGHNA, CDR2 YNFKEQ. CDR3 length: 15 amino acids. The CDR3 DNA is TGTGCCAGCAGCCAAGGGACAGGCGAACCCTATGGCTACACCTTC. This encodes CASSQGTGEPYGYTF.

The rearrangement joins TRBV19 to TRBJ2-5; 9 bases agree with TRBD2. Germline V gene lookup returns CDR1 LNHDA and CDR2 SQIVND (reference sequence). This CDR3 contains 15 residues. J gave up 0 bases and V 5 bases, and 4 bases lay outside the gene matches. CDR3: CASSLSGGDQETQYF. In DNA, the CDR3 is TGTGCCAGTAGTCTTAGCGGGGGCGACCAAGAGACCCAGTACTTC.

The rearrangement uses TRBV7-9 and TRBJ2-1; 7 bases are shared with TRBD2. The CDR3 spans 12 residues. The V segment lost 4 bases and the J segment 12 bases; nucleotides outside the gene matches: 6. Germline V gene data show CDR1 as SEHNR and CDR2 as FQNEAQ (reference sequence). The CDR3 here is CASSSAGRGQFF. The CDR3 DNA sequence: TGTGCCAGCAGCTCAGCGGGGAGAGGGCAGTTCTTC.

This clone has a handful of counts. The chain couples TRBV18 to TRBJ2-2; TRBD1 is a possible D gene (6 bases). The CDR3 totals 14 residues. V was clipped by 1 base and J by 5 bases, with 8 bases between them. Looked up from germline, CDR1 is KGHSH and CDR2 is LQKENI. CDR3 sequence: CASSPLTGTGELFF. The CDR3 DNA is TGTGCCAGCTCACCACTCACAGGGACCGGGGAGCTGTTTTTT.